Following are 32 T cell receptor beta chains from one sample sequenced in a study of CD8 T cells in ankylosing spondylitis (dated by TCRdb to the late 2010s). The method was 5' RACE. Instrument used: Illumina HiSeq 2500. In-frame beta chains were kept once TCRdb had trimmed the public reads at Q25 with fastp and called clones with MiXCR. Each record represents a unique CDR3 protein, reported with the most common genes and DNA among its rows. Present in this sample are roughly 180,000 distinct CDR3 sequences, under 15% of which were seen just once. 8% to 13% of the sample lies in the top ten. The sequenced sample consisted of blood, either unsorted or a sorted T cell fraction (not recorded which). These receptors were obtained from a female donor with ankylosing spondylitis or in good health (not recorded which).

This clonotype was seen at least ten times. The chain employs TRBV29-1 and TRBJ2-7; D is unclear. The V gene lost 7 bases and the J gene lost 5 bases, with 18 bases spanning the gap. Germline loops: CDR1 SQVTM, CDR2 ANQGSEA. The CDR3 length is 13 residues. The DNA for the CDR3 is TGCAGCGCCGAAGGATTTAACGGCGACGAGCAGTACTTC. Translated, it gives CSAEGFNGDEQYF.

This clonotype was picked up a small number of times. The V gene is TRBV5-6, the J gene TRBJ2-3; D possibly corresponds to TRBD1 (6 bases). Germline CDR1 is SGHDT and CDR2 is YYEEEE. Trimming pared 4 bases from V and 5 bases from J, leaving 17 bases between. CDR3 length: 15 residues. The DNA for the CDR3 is TGTGCCAGCAGCCTAAACAGGGCTGATCGAGATACGCAGTATTTT. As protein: CASSLNRADRDTQYF.

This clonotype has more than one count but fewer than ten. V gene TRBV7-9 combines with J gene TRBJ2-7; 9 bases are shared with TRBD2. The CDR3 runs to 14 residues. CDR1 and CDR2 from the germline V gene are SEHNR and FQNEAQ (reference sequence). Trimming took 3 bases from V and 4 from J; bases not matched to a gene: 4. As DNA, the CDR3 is TGTGCCAGCAGCTTCGGTAGCGGGAGTTACGAGCAGTACTTC. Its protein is CASSFGSGSYEQYF.

The CDR3 reads CASSNGQGNTEAFF. CDR3 DNA: TGTGCCAGTAGCAACGGACAGGGGAACACTGAAGCTTTCTTT. The chain joins TRBV19 to TRBJ1-1; 8 bases agree with TRBD1. Germline V lookup: CDR1 LNHDA, CDR2 SQIVND (reference sequence). J lost 1 base, V lost 6 bases, and 4 bases had no gene match. The CDR3 is 14 residues long. Combining the CDR3 with reference TRBV19 and TRBJ1-1 gives the whole variable domain DGGITQSPKYLFRKEGQNVTLSCEQNLNHDAMYWYRQDPGQGLRLIYYSQIVNDFQKGDIAEGYSVSREKKESFPLTVTSAQKNPTAFYLCASSNGQGNTEAFFGQGTRLTVV.

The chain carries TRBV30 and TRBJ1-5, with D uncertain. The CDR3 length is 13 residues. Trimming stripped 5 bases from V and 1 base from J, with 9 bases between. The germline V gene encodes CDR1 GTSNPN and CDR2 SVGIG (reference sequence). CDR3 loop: CAWGRVSNQPQHF. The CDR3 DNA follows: TGTGCCTGGGGACGAGTCAGCAATCAGCCCCAGCATTTT.

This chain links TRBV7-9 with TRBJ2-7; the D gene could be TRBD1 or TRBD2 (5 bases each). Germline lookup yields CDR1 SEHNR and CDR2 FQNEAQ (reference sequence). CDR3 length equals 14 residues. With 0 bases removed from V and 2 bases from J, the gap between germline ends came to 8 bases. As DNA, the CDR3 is TGTGCCAGCAGCTTAGCACTGGGACCCTACGAGCAGTACTTC. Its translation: CASSLALGPYEQYF.

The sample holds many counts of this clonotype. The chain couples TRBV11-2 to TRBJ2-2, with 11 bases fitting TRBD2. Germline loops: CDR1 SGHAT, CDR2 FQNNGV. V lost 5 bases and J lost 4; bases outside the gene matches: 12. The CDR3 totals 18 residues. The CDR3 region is CASSVIPGTSGFTGELFF. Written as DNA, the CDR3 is TGTGCCAGCAGCGTCATTCCCGGGACTAGCGGATTCACCGGGGAGCTGTTTTTT. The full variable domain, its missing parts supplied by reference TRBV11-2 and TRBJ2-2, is EAGVAQSPRYKIIEKRQSVAFWCNPISGHATLYWYQQILGQGPKLLIQFQNNGVVDDSQLPKDRFSAERLKGVDSTLKIQPAKLEDSAVYLCASSVIPGTSGFTGELFFGEGSRLTVL.

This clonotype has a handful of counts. CDR3 sequence reads: CASSLSGGTGNTIYF. DNA for the CDR3: TGTGCCAGCAGCTTATCAGGAGGGACAGGAAACACCATATATTTT. This chain uses TRBV7-3 with TRBJ1-3; TRBD1 is a possible D gene (6 bases). Germline values: CDR1 SGHTA, CDR2 FQGTGA. Deletions cut 2 bases from V and 4 bases from J, with 12 bases between. The CDR3 length is 15 residues.

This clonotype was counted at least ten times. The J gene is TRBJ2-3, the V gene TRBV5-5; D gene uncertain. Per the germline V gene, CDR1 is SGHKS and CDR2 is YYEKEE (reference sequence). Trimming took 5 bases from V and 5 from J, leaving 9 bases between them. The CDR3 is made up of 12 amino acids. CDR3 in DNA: TGTGCCAGCAGTCGTACCGAAGATACGCAGTATTTT. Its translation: CASSRTEDTQYF.

The CDR3 region is CASSPVGPSGISTDTQYF. The CDR3 DNA sequence: TGTGCCAGCTCACCGGTCGGACCTAGCGGGATTAGCACAGATACGCAGTATTTT. The chain has TRBV18 and TRBJ2-3; 9 bases line up with TRBD2. This CDR3 contains 18 residues. Germline V gene sequence: CDR1 KGHSH, CDR2 LQKENI. J lost 0 bases, V lost 3 bases, and 10 bases had no gene match.

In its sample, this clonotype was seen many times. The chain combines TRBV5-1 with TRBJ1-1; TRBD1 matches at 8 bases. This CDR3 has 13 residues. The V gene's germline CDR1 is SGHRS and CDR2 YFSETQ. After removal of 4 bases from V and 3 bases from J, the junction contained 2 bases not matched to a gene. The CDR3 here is CASSHRGDTEAFF. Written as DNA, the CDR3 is TGCGCCAGCAGCCACAGGGGGGACACTGAAGCTTTCTTT. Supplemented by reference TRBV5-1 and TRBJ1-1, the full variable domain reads KAGVTQTPRYLIKTRGQQVTLSCSPISGHRSVSWYQQTPGQGLQFLFEYFSETQRNKGNFPGRFSGRQFSNSRSEMNVSTLELGDSALYLCASSHRGDTEAFFGQGTRLTVV.

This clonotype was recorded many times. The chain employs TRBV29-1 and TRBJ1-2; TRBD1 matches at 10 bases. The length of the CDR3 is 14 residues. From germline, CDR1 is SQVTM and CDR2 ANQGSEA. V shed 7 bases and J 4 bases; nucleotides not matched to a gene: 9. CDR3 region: CSAGTGAEGYGYTF. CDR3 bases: TGCAGCGCCGGGACAGGGGCGGAGGGCTATGGCTACACCTTC.

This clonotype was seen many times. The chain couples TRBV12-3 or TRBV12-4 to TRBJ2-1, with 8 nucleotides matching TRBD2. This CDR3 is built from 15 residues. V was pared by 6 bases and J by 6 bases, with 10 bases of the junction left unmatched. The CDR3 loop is CASRLAALFGNEQFF. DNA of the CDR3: TGTGCCAGCAGACTAGCGGCTCTCTTCGGCAATGAGCAGTTCTTC.

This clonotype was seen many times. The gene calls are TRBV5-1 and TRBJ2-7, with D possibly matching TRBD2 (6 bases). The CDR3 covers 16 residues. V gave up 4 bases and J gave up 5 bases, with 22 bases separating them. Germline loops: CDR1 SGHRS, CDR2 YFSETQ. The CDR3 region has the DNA TGCGCCAGCAGCCATACCCCGGGACTCCTAACCCACGAGCAGTACTTC. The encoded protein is CASSHTPGLLTHEQYF. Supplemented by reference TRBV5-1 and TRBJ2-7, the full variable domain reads KAGVTQTPRYLIKTRGQQVTLSCSPISGHRSVSWYQQTPGQGLQFLFEYFSETQRNKGNFPGRFSGRQFSNSRSEMNVSTLELGDSALYLCASSHTPGLLTHEQYFGPGTRLTVT.

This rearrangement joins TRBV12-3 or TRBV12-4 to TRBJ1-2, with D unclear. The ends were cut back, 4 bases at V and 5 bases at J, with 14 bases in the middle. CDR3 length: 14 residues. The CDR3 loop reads CASSSPPPAYGYTF. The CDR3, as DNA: TGTGCCAGCAGTTCCCCCCCCCCAGCTTATGGCTACACCTTC.

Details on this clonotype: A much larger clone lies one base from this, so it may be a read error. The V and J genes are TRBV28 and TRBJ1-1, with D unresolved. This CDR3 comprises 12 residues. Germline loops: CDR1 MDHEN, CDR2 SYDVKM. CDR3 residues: CANSSGPREAFF. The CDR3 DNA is TGTGCCAACAGTTCTGGCCCCCGTGAAGCTTTCTTT.

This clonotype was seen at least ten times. The chain's CDR3 is CASSLVTLNTGELFF. For the CDR3, the DNA is TGTGCCAGCAGCTTGGTGACCTTAAACACCGGGGAGCTGTTTTTT. The chain links TRBV5-5 to TRBJ2-2; D remains unclear. Per the germline V gene, CDR1 is SGHKS and CDR2 is YYEKEE (reference sequence). The V and J ends lost 0 bases and 2 bases respectively, with 8 bases between them. This CDR3 is built from 15 residues.

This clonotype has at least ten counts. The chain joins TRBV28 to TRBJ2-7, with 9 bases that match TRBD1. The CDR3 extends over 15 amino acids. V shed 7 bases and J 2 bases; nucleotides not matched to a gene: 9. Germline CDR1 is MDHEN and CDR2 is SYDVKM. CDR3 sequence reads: CASKAGQGSPYEQYF. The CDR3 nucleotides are TGTGCCAGCAAAGCGGGACAGGGAAGCCCCTACGAGCAGTACTTC.

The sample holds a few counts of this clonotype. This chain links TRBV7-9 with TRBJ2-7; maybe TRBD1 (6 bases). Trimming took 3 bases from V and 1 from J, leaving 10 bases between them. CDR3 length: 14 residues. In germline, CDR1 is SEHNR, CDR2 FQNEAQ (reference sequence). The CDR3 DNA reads TGTGCCAGCAGCTTTGGACAGATTTCCTACGAGCAGTACTTC. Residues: CASSFGQISYEQYF.

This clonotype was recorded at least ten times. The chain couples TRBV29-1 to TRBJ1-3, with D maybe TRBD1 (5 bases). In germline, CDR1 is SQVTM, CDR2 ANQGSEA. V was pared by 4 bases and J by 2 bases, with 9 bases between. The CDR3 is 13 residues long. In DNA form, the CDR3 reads TGCAGCGTTGCCCGGGACCCTGGAAACACCATATATTTT. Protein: CSVARDPGNTIYF.

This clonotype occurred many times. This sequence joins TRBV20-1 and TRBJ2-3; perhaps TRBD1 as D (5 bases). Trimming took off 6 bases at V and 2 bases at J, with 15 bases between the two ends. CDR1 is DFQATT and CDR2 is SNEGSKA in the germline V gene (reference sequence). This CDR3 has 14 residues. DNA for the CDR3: TGCAGTGCCCCGAGCGTACAGGCCACAGATACGCAGTATTTT. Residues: CSAPSVQATDTQYF.

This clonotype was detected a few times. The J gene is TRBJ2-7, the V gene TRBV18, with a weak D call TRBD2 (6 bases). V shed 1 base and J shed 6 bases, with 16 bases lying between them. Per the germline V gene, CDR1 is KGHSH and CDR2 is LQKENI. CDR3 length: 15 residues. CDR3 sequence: CASSPLTGSGREQYF. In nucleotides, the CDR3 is TGTGCCAGCTCACCACTTACCGGGAGCGGACGCGAGCAGTACTTC.

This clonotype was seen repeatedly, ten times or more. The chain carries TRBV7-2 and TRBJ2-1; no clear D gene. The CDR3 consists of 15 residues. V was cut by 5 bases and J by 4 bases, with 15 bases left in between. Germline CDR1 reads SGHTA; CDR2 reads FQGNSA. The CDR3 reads CASSLMDGTYNEQFF. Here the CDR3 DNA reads TGTGCCAGCAGCCTCATGGACGGAACATACAATGAGCAGTTCTTC.

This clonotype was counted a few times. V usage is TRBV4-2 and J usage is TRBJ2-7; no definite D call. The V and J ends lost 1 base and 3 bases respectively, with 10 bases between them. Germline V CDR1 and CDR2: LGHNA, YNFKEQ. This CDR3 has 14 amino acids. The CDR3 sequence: CASSQVSTSYEQYF. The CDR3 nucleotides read TGTGCCAGCAGCCAAGTGTCCACCAGCTACGAGCAGTACTTC.

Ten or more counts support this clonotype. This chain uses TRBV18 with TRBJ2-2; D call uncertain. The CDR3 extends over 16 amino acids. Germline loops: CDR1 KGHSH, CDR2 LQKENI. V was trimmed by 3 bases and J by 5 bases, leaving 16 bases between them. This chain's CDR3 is CASSPPSTVLTGELFF. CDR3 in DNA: TGTGCCAGCTCACCTCCGTCGACTGTCTTAACCGGGGAGCTGTTTTTT.

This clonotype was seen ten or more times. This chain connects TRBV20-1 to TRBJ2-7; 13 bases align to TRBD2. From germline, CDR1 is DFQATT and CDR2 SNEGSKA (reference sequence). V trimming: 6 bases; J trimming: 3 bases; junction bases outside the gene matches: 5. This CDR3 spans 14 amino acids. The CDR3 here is CSARGLAGSYEQYF. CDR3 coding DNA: TGCAGTGCAAGGGGACTAGCGGGGAGCTACGAGCAGTACTTC.

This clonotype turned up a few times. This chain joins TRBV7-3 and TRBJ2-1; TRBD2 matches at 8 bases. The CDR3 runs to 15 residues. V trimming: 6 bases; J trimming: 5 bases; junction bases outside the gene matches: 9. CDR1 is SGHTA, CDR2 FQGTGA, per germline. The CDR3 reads CASSPPNGRDNEQFF. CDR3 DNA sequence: TGTGCCAGCAGTCCCCCAAACGGGAGGGACAATGAGCAGTTCTTC. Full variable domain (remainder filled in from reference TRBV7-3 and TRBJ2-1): GAGVSQTPSNKVTEKGKYVELRCDPISGHTALYWYRQSLGQGPEFLIYFQGTGAADDSGLPNDRFFAVRPEGSVSTLKIQRTERGDSAVYLCASSPPNGRDNEQFFGPGTRLTVL.

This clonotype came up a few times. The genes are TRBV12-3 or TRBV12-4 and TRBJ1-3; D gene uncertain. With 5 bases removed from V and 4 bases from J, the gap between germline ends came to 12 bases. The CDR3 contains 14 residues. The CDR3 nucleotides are TGTGCCAGCAGTGTCTCGGTGAGAGGAAACACCATATATTTT. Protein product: CASSVSVRGNTIYF.

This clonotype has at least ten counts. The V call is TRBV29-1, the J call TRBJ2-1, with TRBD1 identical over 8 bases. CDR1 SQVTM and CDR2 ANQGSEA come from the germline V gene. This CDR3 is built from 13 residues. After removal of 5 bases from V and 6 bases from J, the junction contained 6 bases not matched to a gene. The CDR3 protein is CSVPGGVSNEQFF. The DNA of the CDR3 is TGCAGCGTTCCAGGGGGCGTGAGCAATGAGCAGTTCTTC.

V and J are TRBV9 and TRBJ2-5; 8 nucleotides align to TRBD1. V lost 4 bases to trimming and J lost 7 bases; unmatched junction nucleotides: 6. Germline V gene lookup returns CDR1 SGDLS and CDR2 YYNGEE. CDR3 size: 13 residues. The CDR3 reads CASSTGTGGTQYF. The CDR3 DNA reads TGTGCCAGCAGCACCGGGACAGGTGGGACCCAGTACTTC.

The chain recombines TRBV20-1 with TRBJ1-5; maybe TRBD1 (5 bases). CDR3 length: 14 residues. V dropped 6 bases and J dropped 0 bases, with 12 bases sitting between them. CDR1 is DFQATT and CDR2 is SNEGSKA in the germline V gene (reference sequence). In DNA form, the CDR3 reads TGCAGTGCCGCGGGGACGAATAGCAATCAGCCCCAGCATTTT. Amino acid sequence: CSAAGTNSNQPQHF.

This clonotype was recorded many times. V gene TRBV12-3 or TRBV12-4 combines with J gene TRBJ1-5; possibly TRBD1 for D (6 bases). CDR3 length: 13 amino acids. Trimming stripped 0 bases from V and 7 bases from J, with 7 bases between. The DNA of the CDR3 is TGTGCCAGCAGTTTAGCAGGGGGGCAGCCCCAGCATTTT. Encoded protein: CASSLAGGQPQHF.